This TCR beta chain was sequenced during a study of blood T cell repertoires in COVID-19. The CDR3 is 15 amino acids. Trimming stripped 6 bases from V and 2 bases from J, with 17 bases between. Germline lookup yields CDR1 MDHEN and CDR2 SYDVKM. Using immunoSEQ multiplex PCR, the repertoire was profiled, and TCRdb retains in-frame clones only, with some absent. The table includes around 97,000 clones, roughly 86% detected once. This sequence was found in a human donor in a cohort sampled during active COVID-19. Input material: peripheral blood. The chain recombines TRBV28 with TRBJ2-7; D ambiguous. CDR3 in amino acids: CASSPLPRIPYEQYF. The CDR3 region has the DNA TGTGCCAGCAGCCCTCTTCCTAGGATCCCCTACGAGCAGTACTTC.